The 3 T cell receptor beta chains presented below share a single source sample, sequenced in a study of blood T cell repertoires in COVID-19. The repertoire was sequenced with immunoSEQ multiplex PCR; TCRdb's copy has only in-frame clones and lacks some. The data hold some 270,000 clones, with 80% to 90% observed a single time. What was sequenced was PBMCs or T cells enriched from blood (not recorded which). The receptors here all came from a woman aged 25 to 39 with acute COVID-19.

V is TRBV28 and J is TRBJ1-5; D remains ambiguous. Germline lookup yields CDR1 MDHEN and CDR2 SYDVKM. The CDR3 runs to 14 residues. With 6 bases removed from V and 4 bases from J, the gap between germline ends came to 13 bases. The CDR3 DNA follows: TGTGCCAGCAGGTGGGCGGGAATGAATCAGCCCCAGCATTTT. It encodes CASRWAGMNQPQHF.

V usage is TRBV24-1 and J usage is TRBJ1-2; 7 bases are shared with TRBD1. The V gene's germline CDR1 is KGHDR and CDR2 SFDVKD. The CDR3 contains 15 residues. V lost 7 bases to trimming and J lost 3 bases; unmatched junction nucleotides: 10. CDR3 DNA: TGTGCCACCAGCTCCCGGGACAGTAAAGACTATGGCTACACCTTC. The encoded protein is CATSSRDSKDYGYTF.

This chain joins TRBV11-2 and TRBJ2-3; perhaps TRBD2 as D (5 bases). With 2 bases removed from V and 1 base from J, the gap between germline ends came to 7 bases. The CDR3 is 14 residues long. The V gene's germline CDR1 is SGHAT and CDR2 FQNNGV. In DNA form, the CDR3 reads TGTGCCAGCAGCTTAACACTAGGCACAGATACGCAGTATTTT. Residues: CASSLTLGTDTQYF.